This is a list of T cell receptor beta chains from one sample in a study of T cell repertoires in cytomegalovirus infection. One entry per CDR3 protein results from TCRdb running MiXCR on the reads. The data contain 230,000 or so distinct CDR3 sequences, approximately 15% of them singletons. The sequencing sample was made of CD8+ T cells from PBMCs. The receptor set was obtained from a human donor in good health (CMV status not recorded). Some clones in this sample may be carry-over from other donors' samples. CDR3s include the opening cysteine and the closing phenylalanine or tryptophan. The order of the fields is clone size, D gene, J gene, V gene, CDR3 protein, CDR3 DNA. D genes are given only for firm matches. Size values are once, few and many counts, or a class for expanded clones, and some rows have none.

abundance: .
d_gene: TRBD1
j_gene: TRBJ2-1
v_gene: TRBV6-8
CDR3aa: CASSVTGAFTNNEQFF
CDR3nt: TGTGCCAGCAGTGTGACAGGGGCGTTTACAAACAATGAGCAGTTCTTC

abundance: .
d_gene: .
j_gene: TRBJ1-4
v_gene: TRBV7-9
CDR3aa: CASSPSHDSTANEKLFF
CDR3nt: TGTGCCAGCAGCCCTAGCCACGATTCAACGGCTAATGAAAAACTGTTTTTT

abundance: .
d_gene: .
j_gene: TRBJ2-6
v_gene: TRBV7-6
CDR3aa: CASSENPGGTGANVLTF
CDR3nt: TGTGCCAGCAGCGAAAACCCCGGGGGCACTGGGGCCAACGTCCTGACTTTC

abundance: many
d_gene: TRBD1
j_gene: TRBJ2-5
v_gene: TRBV7-8
CDR3aa: CASSASGGQETQYF
CDR3nt: TGTGCCAGCAGCGCCTCAGGGGGTCAAGAGACCCAGTACTTC

abundance: .
d_gene: .
j_gene: TRBJ2-7
v_gene: TRBV5-6
CDR3aa: CASSFGILGEQYF
CDR3nt: TGTGCCAGCAGCTTCGGGATACTTGGTGAGCAGTACTTC

abundance: .
d_gene: TRBD1
j_gene: TRBJ1-6
v_gene: TRBV5-1
CDR3aa: CASSLLGQVDNSPLHF
CDR3nt: TGCGCCAGCAGCCTACTAGGACAGGTCGATAATTCACCCCTCCACTTT

abundance: many
d_gene: .
j_gene: TRBJ2-7
v_gene: TRBV12-3/TRBV12-4
CDR3aa: CASSAILLATEQYF
CDR3nt: TGTGCCAGCAGTGCGATCTTGTTAGCTACGGAGCAGTACTTC

abundance: .
d_gene: TRBD1
j_gene: TRBJ1-5
v_gene: TRBV11-3
CDR3aa: CASSLVKGPRSGTGTPLINQPQHF
CDR3nt: TGTGCCAGCAGCTTAGTAAAGGGGCCAAGATCCGGGACAGGGACCCCGCTTATCAATCAGCCCCAGCATTTT

abundance: many
d_gene: .
j_gene: TRBJ1-5
v_gene: TRBV2
CDR3aa: CASGGPGRNQPQHF
CDR3nt: TGTGCCAGCGGAGGCCCCGGGCGTAATCAGCCCCAGCATTTT

abundance: .
d_gene: .
j_gene: TRBJ2-2
v_gene: TRBV2
CDR3aa: CASREQTWPGGGGELFF
CDR3nt: TGTGCCAGCAGGGAACAAACCTGGCCCGGGGGAGGCGGGGAGCTGTTTTTT

abundance: few
d_gene: TRBD1
j_gene: TRBJ1-2
v_gene: TRBV5-4
CDR3aa: CASSLRGTDRYGYTF
CDR3nt: TGTGCCAGCAGCTTGAGAGGGACAGATCGCTATGGCTACACCTTC

abundance: .
d_gene: TRBD1
j_gene: TRBJ1-2
v_gene: TRBV12-3/TRBV12-4
CDR3aa: CASRSYSITGEGFGYTF
CDR3nt: TGTGCCAGCAGAAGTTACTCGATAACAGGGGAAGGCTTCGGCTACACCTTC

abundance: many
d_gene: .
j_gene: TRBJ1-1
v_gene: TRBV7-6
CDR3aa: CASSLEGDTEAFF
CDR3nt: TGTGCCAGCAGCTTAGAAGGGGACACTGAAGCTTTCTTT

abundance: few
d_gene: .
j_gene: TRBJ1-2
v_gene: TRBV7-9
CDR3aa: CASSLPGYYGYTF
CDR3nt: TGTGCCAGCAGCTTACCAGGGTACTATGGCTACACCTTC

abundance: .
d_gene: .
j_gene: TRBJ2-1
v_gene: TRBV29-1
CDR3aa: CSVVQWREDEQFF
CDR3nt: TGCAGCGTTGTGCAGTGGCGAGAGGATGAGCAGTTCTTC

abundance: .
d_gene: .
j_gene: TRBJ2-4
v_gene: TRBV11-2
CDR3aa: CASSSVNIQYF
CDR3nt: TGTGCCAGCAGCTCTGTAAACATTCAGTACTTC

abundance: .
d_gene: TRBD1
j_gene: TRBJ1-2
v_gene: TRBV12-3/TRBV12-4
CDR3aa: CASGPTGGGGYTF
CDR3nt: TGTGCCAGCGGCCCCACAGGGGGAGGTGGCTACACCTTC

abundance: many
d_gene: .
j_gene: TRBJ2-7
v_gene: TRBV6-1
CDR3aa: CASRDLGGPYYEQYF
CDR3nt: TGTGCCAGCAGAGATCTCGGGGGTCCATACTACGAGCAGTACTTC

abundance: .
d_gene: .
j_gene: TRBJ2-5
v_gene: TRBV2
CDR3aa: CASSDPGSQETQYF
CDR3nt: TGTGCCAGCAGTGATCCCGGGAGCCAAGAGACCCAGTACTTC

abundance: .
d_gene: TRBD2
j_gene: TRBJ2-5
v_gene: TRBV11-2
CDR3aa: CASSFTSGYQETQYF
CDR3nt: TGTGCCAGCAGCTTTACTAGCGGATACCAAGAGACCCAGTACTTC

abundance: .
d_gene: .
j_gene: TRBJ2-1
v_gene: TRBV6-2/TRBV6-3
CDR3aa: CASSYLVEFEQFF
CDR3nt: TGTGCCAGCAGTTACTTAGTGGAATTTGAGCAGTTCTTC

abundance: few
d_gene: TRBD1
j_gene: TRBJ1-2
v_gene: TRBV20-1
CDR3aa: CSADRGTGNNYGYTF
CDR3nt: TGCAGTGCTGACCGCGGGACAGGGAATAACTATGGCTACACCTTC

abundance: .
d_gene: TRBD2
j_gene: TRBJ2-1
v_gene: TRBV28
CDR3aa: CASSLTSGGVDEQFF
CDR3nt: TGTGCCAGCAGTTTAACGAGCGGGGGGGTCGATGAGCAGTTCTTC